The clone carrying this T cell receptor beta chain came up once. Its antigen is not known. This specimen belongs to a study of cytomegalovirus exposure and HLA in healthy donors. Overall study results and limits: Among the most significant clusters, several appeared linked to common viral pathogens in a later analysis. The study carried out a later analysis of TCR beta sequences. It associated 16,951 of them with specific HLA alleles at a false discovery rate of 0.05. The sole available immune exposure information was CMV serostatus.

PCR involved 60 Vbeta and 13 Jbeta primers. TCRdb's copy holds only in-frame clones and misses some; the assay was immunoSEQ multiplex PCR. The sample includes over 110,000 clones, about 80% of them seen just once. Germline loops: CDR1 MNHNY, CDR2 SVGAGI (reference sequence). V lost 0 bases and J 5 bases, leaving 10 bases between the germline ends. This CDR3 has 14 amino acids. Sequenced material: PBMCs. The sequence was collected from a man aged 35 to 55 in good health and CMV-seronegative. The V gene is TRBV6-6, the J gene TRBJ1-1; D is perhaps TRBD1 (5 bases). The CDR3 DNA sequence: TGTGCCAGCAGTTACTCAGGACGGGGGACTGAAGCTTTCTTT. Translating it yields CASSYSGRGTEAFF.